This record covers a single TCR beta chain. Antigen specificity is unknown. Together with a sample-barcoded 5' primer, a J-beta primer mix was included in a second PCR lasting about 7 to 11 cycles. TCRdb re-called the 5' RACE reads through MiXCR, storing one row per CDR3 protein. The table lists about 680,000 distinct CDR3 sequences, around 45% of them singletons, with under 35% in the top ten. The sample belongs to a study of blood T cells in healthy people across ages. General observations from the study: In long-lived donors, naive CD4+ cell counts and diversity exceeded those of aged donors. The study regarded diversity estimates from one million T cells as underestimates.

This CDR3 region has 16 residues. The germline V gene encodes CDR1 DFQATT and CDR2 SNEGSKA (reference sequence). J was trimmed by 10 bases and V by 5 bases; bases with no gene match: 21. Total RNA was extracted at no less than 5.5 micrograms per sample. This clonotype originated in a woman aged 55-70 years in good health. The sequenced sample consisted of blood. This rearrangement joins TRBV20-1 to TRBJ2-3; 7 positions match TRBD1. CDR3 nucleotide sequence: TGCAGTGCTCAAAAAGCCGGGACAGTGGGGATTAGGCCGCAGTATTTT. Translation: CSAQKAGTVGIRPQYF.